Listed below are T cell receptor beta chains from one sample, sequenced in a study of cytomegalovirus exposure and HLA in healthy donors. Assay used: immunoSEQ multiplex PCR; TCRdb lists only in-frame clones, some missing. The sample records some 190,000 clones, 75% to 85% being singletons. The source material was PBMCs. Source of these receptors: a man aged 18 to 30 in good health and CMV-seronegative. Each CDR3 is given with its conserved first and last residue. A D gene is named only where the DNA matches it firmly. Clone sizes are given selectively: once, few, many, or a class where the clone is expanded.

size,J,V,D,DNA,CDR3
few,TRBJ1-2,TRBV27,TRBD1,TGTGCCAGCAGTCCCCCCGGACAGGGGGTTGGCGGCTACACCTTC,CASSPPGQGVGGYTF
-,TRBJ2-7,TRBV10-3,-,TGTGCCATCAGGAGGGAATCCCGGGCCTACTACGAGCAGTACTTC,CAIRRESRAYYEQYF
-,TRBJ2-3,TRBV5-6,TRBD1,TGTGCCAGCAGCTGGGGGTCGGGACAGGGGACAGATACGCAGTATTTT,CASSWGSGQGTDTQYF
-,TRBJ2-3,TRBV2,TRBD2,TGTGCCAGCAGTGAAGCCAGCGGGGGGGCGGATACGCAGTATTTT,CASSEASGGADTQYF
-,TRBJ2-1,TRBV9,-,TGTGCCAGCAGCGTAGGACAGTCAGACCCTGCGTCTCATGAGCAGTTCTTC,CASSVGQSDPASHEQFF
few,TRBJ1-5,TRBV6-1,-,TGTGCCAGCGGCGGGGGATTGGGCAATCAGCCCCAGCATTTT,CASGGGLGNQPQHF
-,TRBJ2-3,TRBV9,-,TGTGCCAGCAGCGTAGCTACGAACGGTTTCGGAGGAGATACGCAGTATTTT,CASSVATNGFGGDTQYF
-,TRBJ1-2,TRBV28,TRBD1,TGCGCCGCAGGGGGGTTCTATGGCTACACCTTC,CAAGGFYGYTF
-,TRBJ2-4,TRBV29-1,TRBD1,TGCAGCGTACCGGGACAGGGCGGCCAAAACATTCAGTACTTC,CSVPGQGGQNIQYF
-,TRBJ2-6,TRBV6-5,-,TGTGCCAGCAGTTACAAAACAGGGGCCAACGTCCTGACTTTC,CASSYKTGANVLTF
-,TRBJ2-7,TRBV6-6,TRBD1,TGTGCCAGCAGTCAACGGACAGGATCCTACGAGCAGTACTTC,CASSQRTGSYEQYF
-,TRBJ1-2,TRBV13,-,TGTGCCAGCCGCCAGCTGGGGGGCTATGGCTACACCTTC,CASRQLGGYGYTF
once,TRBJ2-1,TRBV19,-,TGTGCCAGTAGTACCCGACAGTTCTCGCGTGAGCAGTTCTTC,CASSTRQFSREQFF
-,TRBJ1-2,TRBV7-2,TRBD1,TGTGCCAGCAGCCGACAGGGGCGCGATGGCTACACCTTC,CASSRQGRDGYTF
-,TRBJ2-7,TRBV5-1,TRBD2,TGCGCCAGCAGCTTTCGACTAGCGGGAGAAGTATGGGGGTCCTACGAGCAGTACTTC,CASSFRLAGEVWGSYEQYF
-,TRBJ2-7,TRBV7-6,-,TGTGCCAGCAGCTTAGACCTAGCGACCTCCTACGAGCAGTACTTC,CASSLDLATSYEQYF
-,TRBJ2-1,TRBV2,-,TGTGCCAGCAGTGCAGAACTAGGTTTCCCCTACAATGAGCAGTTCTTC,CASSAELGFPYNEQFF
-,TRBJ2-1,TRBV10-3,-,TGTGCCATCACTAACCCCATAGACAATGAGCAGTTCTTC,CAITNPIDNEQFF
-,TRBJ2-7,TRBV18,-,TGTGCCAGCTCACCTAATAGGGGTAGCTCCTACGAGCAGTACTTC,CASSPNRGSSYEQYF
-,TRBJ2-7,TRBV7-9,TRBD1,TGTGCCAGCAGCTTACAGGGACAGGGCTCGGCCGAGCAGTACTTC,CASSLQGQGSAEQYF
few,TRBJ2-7,TRBV5-5,TRBD1,TGTGCCAGCAGCGCGTATCACAGGGGGCGCTTCGCCGAGCAGTACTTC,CASSAYHRGRFAEQYF
-,TRBJ2-7,TRBV6-1,-,TGTGCCAGCAGTGAAGCGCAAGGAGGGCGACTGCGGGAGCAGTACTTC,CASSEAQGGRLREQYF
-,TRBJ2-7,TRBV6-1,-,TGTGCCAGCAGTCGCCCTGGGACTGGTGGATACGAGCAGTACTTC,CASSRPGTGGYEQYF
-,TRBJ2-2,TRBV5-1,-,TGCGCCAGCAGCTTGCGGTCCCGAGGGCGGACCGGGGAGCTGTTTTTT,CASSLRSRGRTGELFF
-,TRBJ2-2,TRBV7-9,-,TGTGCCAGCAGTTGGGGGGAAAGGGACCTCCCCGGGGAGCTGTTTTTT,CASSWGERDLPGELFF
few,TRBJ2-1,TRBV27,-,TGTGCCAGCAGTTCGACAGGACCGATCAATGAGCAGTTCTTC,CASSSTGPINEQFF
-,TRBJ2-2,TRBV30,TRBD1,TGTGCCTGGAGTGTAACAGGGGCGAACACCGGGGAGCTGTTTTTT,CAWSVTGANTGELFF
-,TRBJ2-3,TRBV7-2,TRBD2,TGTGCCAGCAGCCCCGGACTAGCGGGACCCCGGATGGGGACAGATACGCAGTATTTT,CASSPGLAGPRMGTDTQYF
-,TRBJ2-2,TRBV7-7,TRBD1,TGTGCTAGCAGCAACCCGACAGGGGATCCCACCGGGGAGCTGTTTTTT,CASSNPTGDPTGELFF
-,TRBJ2-2,TRBV19,TRBD1,TGTGCCAGTAATTGGGGGACAGGGGACACCGGGGAGCTGTTTTTT,CASNWGTGDTGELFF
-,TRBJ1-1,TRBV6-5,TRBD1,TGTGCCAGCACCCCTTCCGCCAGGGGGGCTGAAGCTTTCTTT,CASTPSARGAEAFF
few,TRBJ2-1,TRBV28,-,TGTGGGTCGAGCTGGTTGTATGAGCAGTTCTTC,CGSSWLYEQFF
-,TRBJ1-5,TRBV7-2,-,TGTGCCAGCAGCTTAGTTCAGAATCAGCCCCAGCATTTT,CASSLVQNQPQHF
-,TRBJ1-4,TRBV30,TRBD1,TGTGCCTGGAGCGCCCCTCCGGGACAGGGGAATGAAAAACTGTTTTTT,CAWSAPPGQGNEKLFF
-,TRBJ1-2,TRBV6-5,TRBD1,TGTGCCAGCAGCTCTACGACAGGGCCTGGCTACACCTTC,CASSSTTGPGYTF
-,TRBJ1-2,TRBV5-1,TRBD1,TGCGCCAGCAGCGTGGGACAGGGGGGAGATGGCTACACCTTC,CASSVGQGGDGYTF
-,TRBJ1-2,TRBV2,TRBD1,TGTGCCAGGAGTCCCGGGACAGGGTTTGGGGGACGTGCGGACTATGGCTACACCTTC,CARSPGTGFGGRADYGYTF
-,TRBJ1-1,TRBV7-3,-,TGTGCCAGCAGCCCCTCGGGGATTGGTGAAGCTTTCTTT,CASSPSGIGEAFF
few,TRBJ1-2,TRBV11-1,TRBD1,TGTGCCAGCAGCCGGGGACAGTGGCAGGGCTATGGCTACACCTTC,CASSRGQWQGYGYTF
-,TRBJ2-7,TRBV12-5,TRBD2,TGTGCCAACCTAGCGCAGGGAGGGGTCGAGCAGTACTTC,CANLAQGGVEQYF
-,TRBJ2-3,TRBV6-1,-,TGTGCCAGCAGTCGAGATCGCACAGATACGCAGTATTTT,CASSRDRTDTQYF
few,TRBJ1-5,TRBV18,-,TGTGCCAGCTCACCCTCCGGGGGTGGAGAACAGCCCCAGCATTTT,CASSPSGGGEQPQHF
-,TRBJ2-1,TRBV13,-,TGTGCCAGCAGCTTGAACCAGGCTTTCTACAATGAGCAGTTCTTC,CASSLNQAFYNEQFF
-,TRBJ1-5,TRBV28,-,TGTGCCAGCAGTTCAAACCGGGACTTCCATCAGCCCCAGCATTTT,CASSSNRDFHQPQHF
-,TRBJ2-5,TRBV28,-,TGTGCCAGCATCGCTTCCGGGACACAAGAGACCCAGTACTTC,CASIASGTQETQYF
once,TRBJ1-2,TRBV18,-,TGTGCCAGCTCACCACCGTCGGGGGGCGGCTACACCTTC,CASSPPSGGGYTF
once,TRBJ2-5,TRBV7-2,-,TGTGCCAGCAGCTTAGTTGGCGGGGCCCCAGAGACCCAGTACTTC,CASSLVGGAPETQYF
-,TRBJ1-3,TRBV9,-,TGTGCCAGCAGCGCCATCACTGGCTCTGGAAACACCATATATTTT,CASSAITGSGNTIYF
few,TRBJ1-2,TRBV28,-,TGTGCCAGCAGCAGGACAGAACCGGGGCATGGCTACACCTTC,CASSRTEPGHGYTF
few,TRBJ2-7,TRBV6-6,-,TGTGCCAGCCGGCTCCCAGCGGACTACGAGCAGTACTTC,CASRLPADYEQYF
-,TRBJ2-7,TRBV28,-,TGTGCCAGCAGTCCTAGCCCCGCCGAGCAGTACTTC,CASSPSPAEQYF